The 19 T cell receptor beta chains below all came from one sample that was sequenced in a study of blood T cell repertoires in COVID-19. Only in-frame clones appear in the TCRdb table, and some are missing; sequencing was by immunoSEQ multiplex PCR. The data contain 200,000 to 250,000 clones, less than 90% of them singletons. Sequences were obtained from PBMCs or T cells enriched from blood (not recorded which). These receptor sequences come from a woman aged 45-65 years in a cohort exposed to, infected with or recovered from COVID-19 (not recorded which).

V gene TRBV9 combines with J gene TRBJ2-2, with 7 positions matching TRBD1. The V segment lost 3 bases and the J segment 1 base; nucleotides outside the gene matches: 3. CDR3 length: 15 residues. Per germline, CDR1 SGDLS and CDR2 YYNGEE. The DNA of the CDR3 is TGTGCCAGCAGCGACCGGGACAGGAACACCGGGGAGCTGTTTTTT. Translating it yields CASSDRDRNTGELFF.

J is TRBJ1-6 and V is TRBV30, with 8 bases matching TRBD1. With 7 bases clipped from V and 7 bases from J, the junction kept 18 bases outside the gene matches. The CDR3 covers 17 residues. Germline V gene sequence: CDR1 GTSNPN, CDR2 SVGIG (reference sequence). CDR3 in amino acids: CAYSPGTGSGRNSPLHF. Written as DNA, the CDR3 is TGTGCCTATTCTCCCGGGACAGGTAGCGGGAGGAATTCACCCCTCCACTTT.

The chain combines TRBV4-2 with TRBJ2-2, with D possibly being TRBD2 (5 bases). CDR3 length equals 17 residues. Looked up from germline, CDR1 is LGHNA and CDR2 is YNFKEQ. Trimming left V 2 bases short and J 4 bases short, with 17 bases between. The CDR3 bases are TGTGCCAGCAGCCAATCTCCCCAAGATCGGGGCACCGGGGAGCTGTTTTTT. Its translation is CASSQSPQDRGTGELFF.

The chain combines TRBV3-1 (or the pseudogene TRBV3-2) with TRBJ1-2; D uncertain. The CDR3 is 15 amino acids. Trimming pared 5 bases from V and 6 bases from J, leaving 19 bases between. Germline values: CDR1 LGHDT, CDR2 YNNKEL (reference sequence). As DNA, the CDR3 is TGTGCCAGCAGCTCCCGGGGAGAGGGCGGCGATGGCTACACCTTC. This sequence encodes CASSSRGEGGDGYTF.

V gene TRBV2 combines with J gene TRBJ1-2; 8 bases are a match to TRBD1. This CDR3 contains 16 residues. The germline V gene has CDR1 SNHLY and CDR2 FYNNEI. V lost 6 bases to trimming and J lost 1 base; unmatched junction nucleotides: 10. CDR3 in amino acids: CASSIRQGTSNYGYTF. CDR3 nucleotide sequence: TGTGCCAGCAGCATAAGACAGGGGACGAGTAACTATGGCTACACCTTC.

This chain connects TRBV5-8 to TRBJ1-2; no reliable D call. Germline V gene lookup returns CDR1 SGHTS and CDR2 YDEGEE. V was trimmed by 6 bases and J by 5 bases, leaving 14 bases between them. The CDR3 has 13 amino acids. The CDR3 is CASTLAVRYGYTF. DNA of the CDR3: TGTGCCAGCACCCTAGCCGTTCGGTATGGCTACACCTTC.

This clone was found once. The rearrangement joins TRBV18 to TRBJ1-1; the D is unclear. Germline CDR1 and CDR2: KGHSH and LQKENI. The CDR3 runs 14 residues. The ends were cut back, 3 bases at V and 0 bases at J, with 8 bases in the middle. The CDR3 loop reads CASSPYGLNTEAFF. The CDR3 DNA follows: TGTGCCAGCTCACCCTACGGTTTGAACACTGAAGCTTTCTTT.

The chain employs TRBV2 and TRBJ1-4, with 8 nucleotides matching TRBD1. This CDR3 has 14 residues. Germline values: CDR1 SNHLY, CDR2 FYNNEI. After removal of 6 bases from V and 8 bases from J, the junction contained 8 bases not matched to a gene. CDR3 in amino acids: CASSNRTGTEKLFF. The CDR3 DNA sequence: TGTGCCAGCAGCAATAGGACAGGGACAGAAAAACTGTTTTTT. Based on the CDR3 plus reference TRBV2 and TRBJ1-4, the full variable domain is EPEVTQTPSHQVTQMGQEVILRCVPISNHLYFYWYRQILGQKVEFLVSFYNNEISEKSEIFDDQFSVERPDGSNFTLKIRSTKLEDSAMYFCASSNRTGTEKLFFGSGTQLSVL.

The rearrangement links TRBV4-3 to TRBJ2-3; 11 nucleotides line up with TRBD2. The V segment lost 9 bases and the J segment 4 bases; nucleotides outside the gene matches: 6. The germline CDR1 and CDR2 sequences are LGHNA and YSLEER. This CDR3 is built from 14 residues. CDR3 in amino acids: CASSLLAGADTQYF. The CDR3 DNA is TGCGCCAGTTCCCTACTAGCGGGGGCAGATACGCAGTATTTT.

The chain links TRBV9 to TRBJ2-1, with TRBD2 identical over 8 bases. CDR1 SGDLS and CDR2 YYNGEE come from the germline V gene. V dropped 0 bases and J dropped 8; count of bases not matched to a gene: 7. This CDR3 comprises 15 residues. CDR3 sequence reads: CASSVASRGGYEQFF. The CDR3 nucleotides read TGTGCCAGCAGCGTAGCTTCCCGGGGGGGCTATGAGCAGTTCTTC.

The chain employs TRBV4-1 and TRBJ2-1; 12 bases agree with TRBD2. This CDR3 is 22 amino acids long. The germline CDR1 and CDR2 sequences are MGHRA and YSYEKL. V trimming: 3 bases; J trimming: 4 bases; junction bases outside the gene matches: 22. The CDR3 nucleotides are TGCGCCAGCAGCCACGCTTACCATCGGACTAGCGGGGATCCCACAGAGTACAATGAGCAGTTCTTC. Its translation is CASSHAYHRTSGDPTEYNEQFF.

V gene TRBV28 combines with J gene TRBJ2-3; the D gene is possibly TRBD2 (6 bases). Trimming shortened V by 3 bases and J by 4 bases, and 17 bases separated the two germline ends. Germline V gives CDR1 MDHEN, CDR2 SYDVKM. The CDR3 sequence is 16 residues long. The CDR3 loop is CASSLFLVAGSDTQYF. The CDR3 DNA follows: TGTGCCAGCAGTTTGTTCCTAGTGGCGGGGTCAGATACGCAGTATTTT.

The chain combines TRBV19 with TRBJ2-7, with D possibly being TRBD2 (5 bases). The CDR3 loop spans 14 amino acids. Germline V gene data show CDR1 as LNHDA and CDR2 as SQIVND (reference sequence). Trimming took 5 bases from V and 6 from J, leaving 17 bases between them. The CDR3 sequence: CASSARAEALEQYF. The CDR3 DNA follows: TGTGCCAGTAGTGCTCGAGCGGAAGCCCTCGAGCAGTACTTC.

A note on this clone: Within the sample, other DNA sequences also encode this same CDR3. This chain joins TRBV4-3 and TRBJ2-7, with a possible D match to TRBD2 (6 bases). Germline-derived CDR1 and CDR2 are LGHNA and YSLEER. The CDR3 contains 14 residues. V lost 0 bases and J lost 3, with 9 bases in between. This chain's CDR3 is CASSQDSRGYEQYF. CDR3 nucleotide sequence: TGCGCCAGCAGCCAAGATTCGCGGGGCTACGAGCAGTACTTC.

This chain links TRBV4-2 with TRBJ2-7, with 11 nucleotides matching TRBD1. The V and J ends lost 1 base and 2 bases, in that order; junction bases with no gene match: 4. Germline V gene sequence: CDR1 LGHNA, CDR2 YNFKEQ. CDR3 length: 16 amino acids. The chain's CDR3 is CASSQGEGQGAYEQYF. For the CDR3, the DNA is TGTGCCAGCAGCCAAGGGGAGGGACAGGGGGCCTACGAGCAGTACTTC.

The CDR3 DNA sequence: TGCGCCAGCAGCCAAGTACTAACTTACAATGAGCAGTTCTTC. It is translated as CASSQVLTYNEQFF. The chain joins TRBV4-3 to TRBJ2-1; D remains unclear. The CDR3 spans 14 residues. The V and J ends lost 1 base and 4 bases respectively, with 8 bases between them. The V gene's germline CDR1 is LGHNA and CDR2 YSLEER.

This clone was observed a single time. V gene TRBV4-1 combines with J gene TRBJ1-3; D not resolved. CDR3 length equals 16 residues. The germline V gene has CDR1 MGHRA and CDR2 YSYEKL. The ends were cut back, 0 bases at V and 0 bases at J, with 9 bases in the middle. The CDR3 spells CASSQEGRASGNTIYF. In DNA, the CDR3 is TGCGCCAGCAGCCAAGAGGGGAGGGCCTCTGGAAACACCATATATTTT.

This chain joins TRBV6-6 and TRBJ1-4, with D possibly TRBD1 on 5 matching bases. The CDR3 contains 16 residues. Germline lookup yields CDR1 MNHNY and CDR2 SVGAGI (reference sequence). V was shortened by 5 bases and J by 6 bases, with 19 bases between the two germline ends. The CDR3 region is CASSRSGAGLDEKLFF. CDR3 DNA sequence: TGTGCCAGCAGTCGATCCGGCGCGGGGCTGGATGAAAAACTGTTTTTT.

The chain is built from TRBV5-6 and TRBJ1-5; the D is unclear. The CDR3 contains 15 residues. Germline CDR1 SGHDT, CDR2 YYEEEE. Trimming left V 0 bases short and J 2 bases short, with 9 bases between. CDR3 in amino acids: CASSLGGLGNQPQHF. As DNA, the CDR3 is TGTGCCAGCAGCTTGGGAGGGTTGGGCAATCAGCCCCAGCATTTT.